This T cell receptor (beta chain) was documented in a study of post-analysis software for immune sequencing data. Study in general: Relapsing-remitting, secondary progressive and progressive-relapsing courses of multiple sclerosis were included.

Findings of the study overall: Patients had higher frequencies than controls of roughly 5 TRBV segments, including TRBV5-6, TRBV5-1 and TRBV20-1. Batch-matched samples strongly co-clustered by F measure.

This CDR3 comprises 15 residues. Deletions cut 2 bases from V and 5 bases from J, with 13 bases between. Germline CDR1 and CDR2: SGHTA and FQGNSA. TCR beta libraries were prepared from cDNA with unique molecular identifiers. Each CDR3 protein is one row after TCRdb ran MiXCR on the PCR reads. The table includes roughly 620,000 distinct CDR3 sequences, around 44% detected once. As to this clonotype: The antigen remains unidentified.

Material for sequencing was blood. The TCR sequence derives from a girl aged 10 to 17 with multiple sclerosis. V is TRBV7-2 and J is TRBJ2-1, with D possibly matching TRBD2 (6 bases). CDR3 amino acids: CASSLRASVNNEQFF. The CDR3 coding sequence is TGTGCCAGCAGCTTAAGGGCTAGCGTCAACAATGAGCAGTTCTTC. Drawing the rest from reference TRBV7-2 and TRBJ2-1, the complete variable domain is GAGVSQSPSNKVTEKGKDVELRCDPISGHTALYWYRQSLGQGLEFLIYFQGNSAPDKSGLPSDRFSAERTGGSVSTLTIQRTQQEDSAVYLCASSLRASVNNEQFFGPGTRLTVL.